This TCR beta chain was sequenced in a study of control samples from healthy donors and cancer patients. Measured with immunoSEQ multiplex PCR; TCRdb has only the in-frame clones, and not every one. The sample carries roughly 400,000 clones, more than 80% recorded once. There are 14 residues in the CDR3. From germline, CDR1 is MNHEY and CDR2 SVGAGI. V was clipped by 7 bases and J by 2 bases, with 12 bases between them. This clonotype was sampled from a man in his forties with head and neck cancer. What was sequenced was PBMCs. J is TRBJ2-1 and V is TRBV6-5; D perhaps matches TRBD2 (5 bases). In DNA, the CDR3 is TGTGCCAGCAAGAGGGCAGGTGCCTACAATGAGCAGTTCTTC. Translation gives CASKRAGAYNEQFF.